This entry describes one T cell receptor beta chain. Assay: immunoSEQ multiplex PCR; the TCRdb copy retains only in-frame clones and omits some. Found here are some 16,000 clones, 89% of them singletons; the top ten hold around 10%. These data are taken from a study of blood T cell repertoires in COVID-19. Looked up from germline, CDR1 is SGHTA and CDR2 is FQGTGA. The length of the CDR3 is 16 residues. Trimming took off 6 bases at V and 4 bases at J, with 18 bases between the two ends. This clonotype originated in a man older than 75 with acute or convalescent COVID-19. The sequencing input was peripheral blood. The chain couples TRBV7-3 to TRBJ2-2; TRBD2 is a possible D gene (7 bases). The CDR3 DNA is TGTGCCAGCAGTAAAGGGGGGGGCTCCGGCACCGGGGAGCTGTTTTTT. Protein sequence: CASSKGGGSGTGELFF.